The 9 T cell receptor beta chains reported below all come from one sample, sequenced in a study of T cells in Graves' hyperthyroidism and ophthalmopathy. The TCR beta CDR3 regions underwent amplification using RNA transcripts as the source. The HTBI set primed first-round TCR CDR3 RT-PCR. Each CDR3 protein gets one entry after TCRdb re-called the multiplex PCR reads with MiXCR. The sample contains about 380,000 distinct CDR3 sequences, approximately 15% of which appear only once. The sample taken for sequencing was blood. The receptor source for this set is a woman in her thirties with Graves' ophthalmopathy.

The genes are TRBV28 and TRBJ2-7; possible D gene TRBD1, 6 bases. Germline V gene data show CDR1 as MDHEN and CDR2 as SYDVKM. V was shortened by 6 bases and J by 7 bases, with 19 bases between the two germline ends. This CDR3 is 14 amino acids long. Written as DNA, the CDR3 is TGTGCCAGCAGAGATCACGGACAGTTTGGTGAGCAGTACTTC. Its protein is CASRDHGQFGEQYF.

CDR3 region: CASSDRLAGVDTQYF. DNA for the CDR3: TGCGCCAGCAGCGACAGACTAGCGGGGGTTGATACGCAGTATTTT. The rearrangement joins TRBV10-2 to TRBJ2-3; 12 positions match TRBD2. The V gene end was trimmed by 6 bases and the J gene end by 6 bases; junction bases not matched to a gene: 7. Per the germline V gene, CDR1 is WSHSY and CDR2 is SAAADI. This CDR3 has 15 residues.

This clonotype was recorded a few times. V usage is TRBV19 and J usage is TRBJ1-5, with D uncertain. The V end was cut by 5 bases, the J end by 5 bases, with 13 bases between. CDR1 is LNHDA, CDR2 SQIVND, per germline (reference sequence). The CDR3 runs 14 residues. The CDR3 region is CASSLTSPDQPQHF. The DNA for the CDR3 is TGTGCCAGTAGTCTCACCTCCCCAGATCAGCCCCAGCATTTT.

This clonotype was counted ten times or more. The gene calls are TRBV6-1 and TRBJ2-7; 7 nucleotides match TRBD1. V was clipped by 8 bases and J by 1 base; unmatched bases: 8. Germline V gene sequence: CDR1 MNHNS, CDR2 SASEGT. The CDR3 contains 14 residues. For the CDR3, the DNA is TGTGCCAGCTGCAGCCGGGACAGTTCCTACGAGCAGTACTTC. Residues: CASCSRDSSYEQYF.

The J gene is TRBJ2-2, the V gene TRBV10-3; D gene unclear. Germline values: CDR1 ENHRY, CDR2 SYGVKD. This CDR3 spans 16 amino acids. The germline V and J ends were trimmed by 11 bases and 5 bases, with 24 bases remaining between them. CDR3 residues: CAARTHQLGGTGELFF. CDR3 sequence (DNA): TGTGCCGCTCGGACGCACCAATTAGGCGGTACCGGGGAGCTGTTTTTT.

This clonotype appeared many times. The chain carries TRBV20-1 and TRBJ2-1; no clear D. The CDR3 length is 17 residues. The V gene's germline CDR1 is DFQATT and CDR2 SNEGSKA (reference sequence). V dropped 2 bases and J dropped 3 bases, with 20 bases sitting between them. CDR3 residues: CSARLSPSFAFYNEQFF. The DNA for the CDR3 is TGCAGTGCTAGACTGTCCCCTTCCTTCGCTTTCTACAATGAGCAGTTCTTC.

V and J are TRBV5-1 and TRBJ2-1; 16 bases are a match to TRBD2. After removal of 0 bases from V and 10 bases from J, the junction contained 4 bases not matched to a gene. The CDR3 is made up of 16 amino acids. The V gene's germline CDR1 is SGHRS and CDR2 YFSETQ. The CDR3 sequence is CASSLAGTSGGDEQFF. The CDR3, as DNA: TGCGCCAGCAGCTTGGCCGGGACTAGCGGGGGGGACGAGCAGTTCTTC.

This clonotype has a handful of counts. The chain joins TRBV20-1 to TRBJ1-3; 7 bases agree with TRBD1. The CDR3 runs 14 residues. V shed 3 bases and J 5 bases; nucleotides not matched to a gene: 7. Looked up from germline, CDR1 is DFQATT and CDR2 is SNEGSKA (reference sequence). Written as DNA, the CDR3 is TGCAGTGCTAGGGGGACAGAGTATAGAAACACCATATATTTT. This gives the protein CSARGTEYRNTIYF.

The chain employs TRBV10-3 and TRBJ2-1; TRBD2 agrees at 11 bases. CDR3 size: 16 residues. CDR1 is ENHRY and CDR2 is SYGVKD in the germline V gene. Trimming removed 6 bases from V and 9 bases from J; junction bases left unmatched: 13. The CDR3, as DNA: TGTGCCATCAGAAAGACTAGCGGGGACCAAAGGAGTGAGCAGTTCTTC. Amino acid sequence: CAIRKTSGDQRSEQFF.